A selection of T cell receptor beta chains follows, all from one sample in a study of identical twins. TCRdb ran MiXCR on the 5' RACE reads and lists one entry per CDR3 protein. This sample has roughly 770,000 distinct CDR3 sequences; about 20% occur once, and the top ten carry 13%. The sample was also reused in another study, on T cells expressing NK-cell markers.

Material for sequencing was PBMCs. The receptor source for this set is a woman under 30 in good health. The CDR3 runs from the conserved cysteine through the conserved F or W. A D gene is named only where the DNA matches it firmly. Clone size is stated in some rows and not others, as once, few, many or a class when expanded.

v_gene: TRBV7-8; abundance: .; d_gene: TRBD2; j_gene: TRBJ2-1; CDR3aa: CASSTPGRGGSKYEQFF; CDR3nt: TGTGCCAGCAGCACGCCCGGGCGGGGAGGGTCCAAATATGAGCAGTTCTTC
v_gene: TRBV10-3; abundance: .; d_gene: .; j_gene: TRBJ1-1; CDR3aa: CAISEEGRGAFF; CDR3nt: TGTGCCATCAGTGAGGAAGGCCGGGGGGCTTTCTTT
v_gene: TRBV7-2; abundance: few; d_gene: TRBD2; j_gene: TRBJ2-1; CDR3aa: CASSLAPGRNNEQFF; CDR3nt: TGTGCCAGCAGCTTAGCCCCCGGGAGGAACAATGAGCAGTTCTTC
v_gene: TRBV4-3; abundance: .; d_gene: TRBD2; j_gene: TRBJ2-5; CDR3aa: CASSQDRVAGEETQYF; CDR3nt: TGCGCCAGCAGCCAAGATAGGGTAGCGGGAGAGGAGACCCAGTACTTC
v_gene: TRBV7-9; abundance: .; d_gene: .; j_gene: TRBJ2-2; CDR3aa: CASSPHRFITGELFF; CDR3nt: TGTGCCAGCAGCCCACACAGGTTTATCACCGGGGAGCTGTTTTTT
v_gene: TRBV12-3/TRBV12-4; abundance: few; d_gene: .; j_gene: TRBJ2-1; CDR3aa: CASSLTGSGNEQFF; CDR3nt: TGTGCCAGCTCACTAACCGGGAGTGGCAATGAGCAGTTCTTC
v_gene: TRBV2; abundance: .; d_gene: .; j_gene: TRBJ2-7; CDR3aa: CASSGPLGRNLRYEQYF; CDR3nt: TGTGCCAGCAGCGGCCCGCTTGGACGGAACCTCCGATACGAGCAGTACTTC
v_gene: TRBV20-1; abundance: few; d_gene: .; j_gene: TRBJ1-1; CDR3aa: CSARIGAVGTEAFF; CDR3nt: TGCAGTGCTAGAATTGGGGCGGTCGGCACTGAAGCTTTCTTT
v_gene: TRBV29-1; abundance: few; d_gene: TRBD2; j_gene: TRBJ2-3; CDR3aa: CSVRQAGLTDTQYF; CDR3nt: TGCAGCGTTCGTCAAGCGGGGCTCACAGATACGCAGTATTTT
v_gene: TRBV5-1; abundance: .; d_gene: TRBD1; j_gene: TRBJ2-3; CDR3aa: CASSPWDQGADTQYF; CDR3nt: TGCGCCAGCAGCCCCTGGGACCAGGGGGCAGATACGCAGTATTTT
v_gene: TRBV5-1; abundance: few; d_gene: .; j_gene: TRBJ2-7; CDR3aa: CASSFLGTTSEEQYF; CDR3nt: TGCGCCAGCAGCTTCTTAGGGACCACCTCCGAGGAGCAGTACTTC
v_gene: TRBV19; abundance: .; d_gene: .; j_gene: TRBJ2-2; CDR3aa: CASSGTGSGTGELFF; CDR3nt: TGTGCCAGTAGTGGCACAGGGAGTGGCACCGGGGAGCTGTTTTTT
v_gene: TRBV7-2; abundance: .; d_gene: .; j_gene: TRBJ1-6; CDR3aa: CASSFRAADNSPLHF; CDR3nt: TGTGCCAGCAGCTTTCGGGCAGCCGATAATTCACCCCTCCACTTT
v_gene: TRBV5-1; abundance: few; d_gene: TRBD2; j_gene: TRBJ2-3; CDR3aa: CASSLAGLAGTTDTQYF; CDR3nt: TGCGCCAGCAGCTTGGCCGGACTAGCGGGGACCACAGATACGCAGTATTTT
v_gene: TRBV6-5; abundance: .; d_gene: TRBD1; j_gene: TRBJ2-3; CDR3aa: CASSSRNDRGPVDTQYF; CDR3nt: TGTGCCAGCAGTTCAAGAAACGACAGGGGGCCAGTAGATACGCAGTATTTT
v_gene: TRBV24-1; abundance: .; d_gene: .; j_gene: TRBJ1-1; CDR3aa: CATSDSSGGRPGNTEAFF; CDR3nt: TGTGCCACCAGTGATTCTTCCGGCGGTAGGCCGGGAAACACTGAAGCTTTCTTT
v_gene: TRBV12-3/TRBV12-4; abundance: many; d_gene: .; j_gene: TRBJ2-7; CDR3aa: CASSTGSYEQYF; CDR3nt: TGTGCCAGCAGTACGGGGTCCTACGAGCAGTACTTC
v_gene: TRBV11-2; abundance: .; d_gene: .; j_gene: TRBJ1-1; CDR3aa: CASSLGQGLNTEAFF; CDR3nt: TGTGCCAGCAGCTTGGGGCAGGGATTGAACACTGAAGCTTTCTTT
v_gene: TRBV7-2; abundance: few; d_gene: TRBD2; j_gene: TRBJ2-3; CDR3aa: CASSNQAGDADTQYF; CDR3nt: TGTGCCAGCAGCAACCAAGCGGGAGATGCGGATACGCAGTATTTT
v_gene: TRBV29-1; abundance: few; d_gene: .; j_gene: TRBJ1-1; CDR3aa: CSARSPEAEAFF; CDR3nt: TGCAGTGCTCGTTCCCCCGAGGCTGAAGCTTTCTTT
v_gene: TRBV5-1; abundance: few; d_gene: .; j_gene: TRBJ2-1; CDR3aa: CASSLVLRQSPEQFF; CDR3nt: TGCGCCAGCAGCTTGGTTTTAAGACAGTCCCCTGAGCAGTTCTTC
v_gene: TRBV12-5; abundance: .; d_gene: .; j_gene: TRBJ2-2; CDR3aa: CASGLVYDRGELFF; CDR3nt: TGTGCTAGTGGTTTGGTCTACGATCGAGGGGAGCTGTTTTTT
v_gene: TRBV7-9; abundance: .; d_gene: .; j_gene: TRBJ2-7; CDR3aa: CASSPPQPEQYF; CDR3nt: TGTGCCAGCAGCCCACCTCAGCCCGAGCAGTACTTC
v_gene: TRBV20-1; abundance: .; d_gene: .; j_gene: TRBJ2-1; CDR3aa: CSASSAGFPPYNEQFF; CDR3nt: TGCAGTGCTAGTTCCGCGGGGTTCCCCCCCTACAATGAGCAGTTCTTC
v_gene: TRBV7-9; abundance: .; d_gene: .; j_gene: TRBJ2-7; CDR3aa: CASSPGASPLYEQYF; CDR3nt: TGTGCCAGCAGCCCCGGCGCCAGCCCACTCTACGAGCAGTACTTC
v_gene: TRBV29-1; abundance: .; d_gene: .; j_gene: TRBJ2-1; CDR3aa: CSVPFPGGRDEQFF; CDR3nt: TGCAGCGTTCCCTTTCCGGGGGGCCGGGATGAGCAGTTCTTC
v_gene: TRBV6-1; abundance: few; d_gene: TRBD2; j_gene: TRBJ2-1; CDR3aa: CASNDDAGGIYNEQFF; CDR3nt: TGTGCCAGCAATGACGATGCGGGGGGCATCTACAATGAGCAGTTCTTC
v_gene: TRBV7-2; abundance: many; d_gene: TRBD2; j_gene: TRBJ2-1; CDR3aa: CASSLASGRVYNEQFF; CDR3nt: TGTGCCAGCAGCTTGGCTAGCGGGAGGGTGTACAATGAGCAGTTCTTC
v_gene: TRBV12-3/TRBV12-4; abundance: .; d_gene: .; j_gene: TRBJ1-3; CDR3aa: CASSDSGTIYF; CDR3nt: TGTGCCAGCAGTGACAGTGGCACCATATATTTT
v_gene: TRBV6-5; abundance: .; d_gene: .; j_gene: TRBJ2-2; CDR3aa: CASSYSGGTGELFF; CDR3nt: TGTGCCAGCAGTTACTCTGGGGGAACCGGGGAGCTGTTTTTT
v_gene: TRBV27; abundance: few; d_gene: .; j_gene: TRBJ2-7; CDR3aa: CASSLIPASSYEQYF; CDR3nt: TGTGCCAGCAGTTTGATACCCGCGAGCTCCTACGAGCAGTACTTC
v_gene: TRBV6-2/TRBV6-3; abundance: .; d_gene: .; j_gene: TRBJ2-7; CDR3aa: CASIEGGGDEQYF; CDR3nt: TGTGCCAGCATCGAGGGGGGGGGCGACGAGCAGTACTTC
v_gene: TRBV25-1; abundance: few; d_gene: TRBD2; j_gene: TRBJ2-1; CDR3aa: CASSEPGGPNEQFF; CDR3nt: TGTGCCAGCAGTGAGCCGGGAGGCCCAAATGAGCAGTTCTTC
v_gene: TRBV29-1; abundance: .; d_gene: .; j_gene: TRBJ2-3; CDR3aa: CSVERADTQYF; CDR3nt: TGCAGCGTTGAAAGGGCCGATACGCAGTATTTT
v_gene: TRBV12-3/TRBV12-4; abundance: .; d_gene: .; j_gene: TRBJ2-5; CDR3aa: CASNNDPVKTQYF; CDR3nt: TGTGCCAGCAATAACGACCCCGTTAAGACCCAGTACTTC
v_gene: TRBV20-1; abundance: .; d_gene: .; j_gene: TRBJ2-7; CDR3aa: CSAREGDRYEQYF; CDR3nt: TGCAGTGCTAGAGAGGGAGATAGATACGAGCAGTACTTC
v_gene: TRBV29-1; abundance: .; d_gene: .; j_gene: TRBJ1-1; CDR3aa: CSVGWGQVRNTEAFF; CDR3nt: TGCAGCGTCGGGTGGGGGCAGGTGAGAAACACTGAAGCTTTCTTT
v_gene: TRBV4-2; abundance: .; d_gene: TRBD2; j_gene: TRBJ2-1; CDR3aa: CASSQESGGGTREQFF; CDR3nt: TGTGCCAGCAGCCAAGAAAGCGGCGGGGGGACTAGGGAGCAGTTCTTC
v_gene: TRBV7-6; abundance: .; d_gene: TRBD2; j_gene: TRBJ2-3; CDR3aa: CASSPLSGGSTDTQYF; CDR3nt: TGTGCCAGCAGCCCACTGAGCGGGGGGTCCACAGATACGCAGTATTTT
v_gene: TRBV7-6; abundance: .; d_gene: .; j_gene: TRBJ2-7; CDR3aa: CASSLVPARYEQYF; CDR3nt: TGTGCCAGCAGCTTAGTCCCAGCCCGCTACGAGCAGTACTTC
v_gene: TRBV20-1; abundance: .; d_gene: .; j_gene: TRBJ2-5; CDR3aa: CSARDTIWVETQYF; CDR3nt: TGCAGTGCTAGAGATACAATTTGGGTAGAGACCCAGTACTTC
v_gene: TRBV2; abundance: .; d_gene: .; j_gene: TRBJ2-2; CDR3aa: CASTSVGSTGELFF; CDR3nt: TGTGCCAGCACGTCGGTTGGGTCCACCGGGGAGCTGTTTTTT
v_gene: TRBV5-1; abundance: .; d_gene: .; j_gene: TRBJ2-4; CDR3aa: CASSLDRGF; CDR3nt: TGCGCCAGCAGCTTGGACCGGGGCTTC
v_gene: TRBV6-5; abundance: few; d_gene: .; j_gene: TRBJ2-1; CDR3aa: CASSYSPGASSYNEQFF; CDR3nt: TGTGCCAGCAGTTACTCTCCGGGAGCCAGCTCCTACAATGAGCAGTTCTTC
v_gene: TRBV20-1; abundance: .; d_gene: TRBD1; j_gene: TRBJ2-7; CDR3aa: CSARGDSDYEQYF; CDR3nt: TGCAGTGCTAGAGGGGACAGTGATTACGAGCAGTACTTC
v_gene: TRBV9; abundance: .; d_gene: .; j_gene: TRBJ1-2; CDR3aa: CASSPAGRSGYTF; CDR3nt: TGTGCCAGCAGCCCTGCAGGGAGGAGTGGCTACACCTTC
v_gene: TRBV5-1; abundance: .; d_gene: TRBD1; j_gene: TRBJ2-1; CDR3aa: CTSSFRGRRIENEQFF; CDR3nt: TGCACCAGCAGCTTCAGGGGGCGGCGGATCGAGAATGAGCAGTTCTTC
v_gene: TRBV5-1; abundance: few; d_gene: .; j_gene: TRBJ2-7; CDR3aa: CASSLKYRTTTYEQYF; CDR3nt: TGCGCCAGCAGCTTGAAGTACCGGACTACCACCTACGAGCAGTACTTC
v_gene: TRBV11-2; abundance: few; d_gene: .; j_gene: TRBJ1-2; CDR3aa: CASSLYSVNYGYTF; CDR3nt: TGTGCCAGCAGCTTGTACTCGGTTAACTATGGCTACACCTTC
v_gene: TRBV5-1; abundance: .; d_gene: TRBD2; j_gene: TRBJ2-1; CDR3aa: CASTKTSGRNNEQFF; CDR3nt: TGCGCCAGCACCAAAACTAGCGGGAGAAATAATGAGCAGTTCTTC
v_gene: TRBV10-3; abundance: .; d_gene: TRBD2; j_gene: TRBJ2-7; CDR3aa: CATGGTSGGYEQYF; CDR3nt: TGTGCCACCGGAGGGACTAGCGGGGGTTACGAGCAGTACTTC
v_gene: TRBV12-3/TRBV12-4; abundance: .; d_gene: .; j_gene: TRBJ2-7; CDR3aa: CASMEWSRYEQYF; CDR3nt: TGTGCCAGCATGGAGTGGAGTCGCTACGAGCAGTACTTC
v_gene: TRBV27; abundance: few; d_gene: .; j_gene: TRBJ1-1; CDR3aa: CASSLWGFGTEAFF; CDR3nt: TGTGCCAGCAGTTTATGGGGATTTGGTACTGAAGCTTTCTTT
v_gene: TRBV29-1; abundance: .; d_gene: TRBD2; j_gene: TRBJ2-2; CDR3aa: CSRLARRFTGELFF; CDR3nt: TGCAGCAGACTAGCACGGCGTTTCACCGGGGAGCTGTTTTTT
v_gene: TRBV5-1; abundance: .; d_gene: .; j_gene: TRBJ2-2; CDR3aa: CASSLEATNTGELFF; CDR3nt: TGCGCCAGCAGCTTGGAAGCGACAAATACCGGGGAGCTGTTTTTT
v_gene: TRBV12-3/TRBV12-4; abundance: few; d_gene: .; j_gene: TRBJ2-7; CDR3aa: CASRPGHWGPYEQYF; CDR3nt: TGTGCCAGCAGACCGGGACATTGGGGACCATACGAGCAGTACTTC
v_gene: TRBV5-5; abundance: .; d_gene: TRBD1; j_gene: TRBJ2-7; CDR3aa: CASSLLGQGNYEQYF; CDR3nt: TGTGCCAGCAGCTTGCTCGGACAGGGGAATTACGAGCAGTACTTC